This T cell receptor (beta chain) was sequenced during a study of cytomegalovirus exposure and HLA in healthy donors. Study observations and caveats: Later on, an analysis showed TCR association rates differing by HLA locus, with DRB1 the most and HLA-C the fewest. Fewer N-insertions than the roughly 670-donor mean were reportedly shown by an Asian-associated ancestry cluster in a later analysis. Within an earlier analysis, most TCR beta V segments proved productive either about 87% or about 30% of the time.

This clone was seen more than once but under ten times. Its antigen is not identified. Germline assignment: CDR1 SQVTM and CDR2 ANQGSEA. There are 12 residues in the CDR3. V dropped 7 bases and J dropped 3 bases, with 12 bases sitting between them. There were likely unrecorded immune exposures, though donors were nominally healthy when sampled. Vbeta (60) and Jbeta (13) primers were used in the PCR. Sequencing was performed with immunoSEQ multiplex PCR; in TCRdb, only in-frame clones are kept and a portion is missing. The sample has about 180,000 clones; around 80% are singletons. The sample was PBMCs. The sequence was obtained from a girl between 5 and 17 years old in good health and CMV-seropositive. The rearrangement joins TRBV29-1 to TRBJ1-1, with D unclear. The chain's CDR3 is CSASPGYTEAFF. The CDR3 DNA is TGCAGCGCTTCACCGGGGTACACTGAAGCTTTCTTT.